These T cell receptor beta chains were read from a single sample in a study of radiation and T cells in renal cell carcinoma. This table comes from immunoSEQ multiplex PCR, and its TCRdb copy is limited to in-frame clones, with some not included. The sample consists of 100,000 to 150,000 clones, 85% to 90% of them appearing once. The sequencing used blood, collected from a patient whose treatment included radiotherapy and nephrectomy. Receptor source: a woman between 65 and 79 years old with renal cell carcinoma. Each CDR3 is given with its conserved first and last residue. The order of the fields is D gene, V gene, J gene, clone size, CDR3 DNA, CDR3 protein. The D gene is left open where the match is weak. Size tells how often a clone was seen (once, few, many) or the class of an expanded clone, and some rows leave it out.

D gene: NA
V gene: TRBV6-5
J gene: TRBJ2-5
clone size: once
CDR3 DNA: TGTGCCAGCTCCTCCCCGGGCGAGGGAGGTGAGACCCAGTACTTC
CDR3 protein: CASSSPGEGGETQYF

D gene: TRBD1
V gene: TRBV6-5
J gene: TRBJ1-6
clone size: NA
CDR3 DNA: TGTGCCAGCAGTTACGGGGCAGGGGGGAGTTCACCCCTCCACTTT
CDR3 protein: CASSYGAGGSSPLHF

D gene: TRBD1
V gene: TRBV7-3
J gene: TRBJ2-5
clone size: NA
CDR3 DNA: TGTGCCAGCAGCACCACCGGACAGGCGGAAGAGACCCAGTACTTC
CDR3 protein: CASSTTGQAEETQYF

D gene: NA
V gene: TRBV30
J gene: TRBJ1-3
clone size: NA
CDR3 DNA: TGTGCCTACCGGGCGAAATCTGGAAACACCATATATTTT
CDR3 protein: CAYRAKSGNTIYF

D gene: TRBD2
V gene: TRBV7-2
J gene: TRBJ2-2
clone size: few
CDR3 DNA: TGTGCCAGCAGGTGGGGTAGCGGGGGATCCGGGGAGCTGTTTTTT
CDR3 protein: CASRWGSGGSGELFF

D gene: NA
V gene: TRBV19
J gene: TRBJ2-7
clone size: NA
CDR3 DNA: TGTGCCAGCGGGGGCCTCTACGAGCAGTACTTC
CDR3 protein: CASGGLYEQYF

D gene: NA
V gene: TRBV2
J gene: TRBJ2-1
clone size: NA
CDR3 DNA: TGTGCCAGCGGGGTAGGGTACAATGAGCAGTTCTTC
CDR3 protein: CASGVGYNEQFF

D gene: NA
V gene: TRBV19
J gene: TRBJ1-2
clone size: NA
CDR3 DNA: TGTGCCAGTGCGCGCGCTGCGGTACGAACTAACTATGGCTACACCTTC
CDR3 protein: CASARAAVRTNYGYTF

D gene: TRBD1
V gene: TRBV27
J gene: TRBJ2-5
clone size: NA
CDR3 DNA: TGTGCCAGCAGAACTAGTTGGGACAGCTACCAACAGACCCAGTACTTC
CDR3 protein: CASRTSWDSYQQTQYF

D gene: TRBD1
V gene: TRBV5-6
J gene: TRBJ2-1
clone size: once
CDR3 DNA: TGTGCCAGCAGCTTGCTACGACAGGGTGGCTCCTACAATGAGCAGTTCTTC
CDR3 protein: CASSLLRQGGSYNEQFF

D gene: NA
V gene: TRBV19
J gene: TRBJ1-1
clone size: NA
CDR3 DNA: TGTGCCAGTAGTATAAAGCGGAACACTGAAGCTTTCTTT
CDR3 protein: CASSIKRNTEAFF

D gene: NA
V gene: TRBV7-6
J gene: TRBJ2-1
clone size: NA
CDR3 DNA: TGTGCCAGCAGCCTCATTGGGGGGGCCGTAATATACAATGAGCAGTTCTTC
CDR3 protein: CASSLIGGAVIYNEQFF

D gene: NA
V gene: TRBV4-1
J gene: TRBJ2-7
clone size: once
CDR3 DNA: TGCGCCAGCAGCCAAGACTGGGGCCCACCGGGGCAGGCAAATATGTACGAGCAGTACTTC
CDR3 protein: CASSQDWGPPGQANMYEQYF

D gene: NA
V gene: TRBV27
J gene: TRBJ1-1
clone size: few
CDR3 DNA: TGTGCCAGCAGTACGGCGGCGAACACTGAAGCTTTCTTT
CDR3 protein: CASSTAANTEAFF

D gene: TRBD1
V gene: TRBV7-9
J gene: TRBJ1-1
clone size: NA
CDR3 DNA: TGTGCCAGCAGCTTCAGGGGGGAACCTGAAGCTTTCTTT
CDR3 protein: CASSFRGEPEAFF

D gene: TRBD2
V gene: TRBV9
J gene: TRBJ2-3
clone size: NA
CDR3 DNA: TGTGCCAGCAGACCAGGCGGGGGGTCCACAGATACGCAGTATTTT
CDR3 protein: CASRPGGGSTDTQYF

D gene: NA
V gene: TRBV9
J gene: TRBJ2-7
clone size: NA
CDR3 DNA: TGTGCCAGCAGCGTAGCGGACAGCTCCTACGAGCAGTACTTC
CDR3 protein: CASSVADSSYEQYF

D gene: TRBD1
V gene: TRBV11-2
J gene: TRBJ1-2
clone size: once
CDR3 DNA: TGTGCCAGCAGCCCCAGCCACCTCAGGGGGCATGGCTACACCTTC
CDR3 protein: CASSPSHLRGHGYTF

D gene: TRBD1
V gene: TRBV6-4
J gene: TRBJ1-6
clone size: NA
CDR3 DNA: TGTGCCAGCAGCTCGGGACAGGGGGCTTCACCCCTCCACTTT
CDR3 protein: CASSSGQGASPLHF

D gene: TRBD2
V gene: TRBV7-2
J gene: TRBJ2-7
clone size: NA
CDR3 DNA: TGTGCCAGCAGCTCCCTTGGACTAGACTCCTACGAGCAGTACTTC
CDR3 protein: CASSSLGLDSYEQYF

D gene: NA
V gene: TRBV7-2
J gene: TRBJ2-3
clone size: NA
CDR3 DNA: TGTGCCATCATCCCCGGCACAGATACGCAGTATTTT
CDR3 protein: CAIIPGTDTQYF

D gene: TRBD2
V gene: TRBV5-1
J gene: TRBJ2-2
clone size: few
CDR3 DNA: TGCGCCAGCAGCCTCGGGGGGTCCACCGGGGAGCTGTTTTTT
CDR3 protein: CASSLGGSTGELFF

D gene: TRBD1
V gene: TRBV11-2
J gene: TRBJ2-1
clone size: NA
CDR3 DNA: TGTGCCAGCAGCACCGACAGGGGCAAGTACAATGAGCAGTTCTTC
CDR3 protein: CASSTDRGKYNEQFF

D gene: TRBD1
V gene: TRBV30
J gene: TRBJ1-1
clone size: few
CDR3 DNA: TGTGCCTGGAGCGGGGACAGGGGGACCACTGAAGCTTTCTTT
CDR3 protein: CAWSGDRGTTEAFF

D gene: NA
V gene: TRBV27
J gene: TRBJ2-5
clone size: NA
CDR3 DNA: TGTGCCAGCAGTTTAGGTTGGCGGGGTCGCCAGAGGGAGACCCAGTACTTC
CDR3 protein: CASSLGWRGRQRETQYF

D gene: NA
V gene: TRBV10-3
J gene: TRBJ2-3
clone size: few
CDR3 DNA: TGTGCCATCAAGTTGGAGGGGAAGAGCACAGATACGCAGTATTTT
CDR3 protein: CAIKLEGKSTDTQYF

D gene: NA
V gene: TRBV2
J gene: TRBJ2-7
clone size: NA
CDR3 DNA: TGTGCCAGCAGTGAGACGGGCCTTGTGGAGCAGTACTTC
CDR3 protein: CASSETGLVEQYF

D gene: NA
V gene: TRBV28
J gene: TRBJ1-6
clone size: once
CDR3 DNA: TGTGCCAGCAGTTTACGTCCCGGGGGGGGAAATTCACCCCTCCACTTT
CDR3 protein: CASSLRPGGGNSPLHF

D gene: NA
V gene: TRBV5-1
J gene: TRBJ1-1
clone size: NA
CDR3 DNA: TGCGCCAGCAGTCCCGGTCGTACGGTCACTGAAGCTTTCTTT
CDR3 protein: CASSPGRTVTEAFF

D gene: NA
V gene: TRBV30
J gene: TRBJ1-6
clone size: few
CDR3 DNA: TGTGCCTTCGGCCCCTGGGGCACCTCACCCCTCCACTTT
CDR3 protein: CAFGPWGTSPLHF

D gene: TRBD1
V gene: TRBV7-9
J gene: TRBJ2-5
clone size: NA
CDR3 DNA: TGTGCCAGCAGCCCCGGGTCTCGGGACAGGGAATCTTCAGAGACCCAGTACTTC
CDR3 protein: CASSPGSRDRESSETQYF

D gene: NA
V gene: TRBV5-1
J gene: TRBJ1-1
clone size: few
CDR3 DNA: TGCGCCAGCAGCTTGGCAGGAGATACTGAAGCTTTCTTT
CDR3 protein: CASSLAGDTEAFF

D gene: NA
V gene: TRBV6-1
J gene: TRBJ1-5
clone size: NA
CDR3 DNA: TGTGCCAGCAGTGTTCAGGGGAATCAGCCCCAGCATTTT
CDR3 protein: CASSVQGNQPQHF

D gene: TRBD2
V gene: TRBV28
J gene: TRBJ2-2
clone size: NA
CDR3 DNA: TGTGCCAGCAGTTTGCGGGGGACGAACACCGGGGAGCTGTTTTTT
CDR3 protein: CASSLRGTNTGELFF

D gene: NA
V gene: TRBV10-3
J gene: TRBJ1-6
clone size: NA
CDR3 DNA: TGTGCCATCAGCAATAATTCACCCCTCCACTTT
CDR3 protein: CAISNNSPLHF

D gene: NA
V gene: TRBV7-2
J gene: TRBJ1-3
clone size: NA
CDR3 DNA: TGTGCCAGCAGCACCCGGACAGTTGGAAACACCATATATTTT
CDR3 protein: CASSTRTVGNTIYF

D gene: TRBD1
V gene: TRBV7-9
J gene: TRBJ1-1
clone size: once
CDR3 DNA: TGTGCCAGCAGCTTTGGACAGGACACTGAAGCTTTCTTT
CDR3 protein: CASSFGQDTEAFF

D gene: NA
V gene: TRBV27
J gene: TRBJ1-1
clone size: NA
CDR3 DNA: TGTGCCAGCTATAAAATGGACAGCATGAACACTGAAGCTTTCTTT
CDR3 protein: CASYKMDSMNTEAFF

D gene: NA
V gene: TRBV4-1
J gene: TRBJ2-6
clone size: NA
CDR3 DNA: TGCGCCAGCAGCCCCCTACAGGGAACTGGGGCCAACGTCCTGACTTTC
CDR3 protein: CASSPLQGTGANVLTF

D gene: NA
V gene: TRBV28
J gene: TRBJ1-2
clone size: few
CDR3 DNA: TGTGCCAGCAGCCTTCCAGGGTATGGCTACACCTTC
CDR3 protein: CASSLPGYGYTF

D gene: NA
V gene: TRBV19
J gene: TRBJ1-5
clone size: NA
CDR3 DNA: TGTGCCAGTAGGACCTTTAGCAATCAGCCCCAGCATTTT
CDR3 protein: CASRTFSNQPQHF

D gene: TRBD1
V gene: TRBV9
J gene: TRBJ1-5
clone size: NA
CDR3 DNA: TGTGCCAGCAGCGTAGGTCCGGGACAGGGAGGAGGCAATCAGCCCCAGCATTTT
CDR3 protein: CASSVGPGQGGGNQPQHF